A single sample is the source of the 32 T cell receptor beta chains below, sequenced in a study of T-cell memory formation after mild COVID-19. One entry per CDR3 protein, called by TCRdb with MiXCR from the 5' RACE reads. This sample has some 210,000 distinct CDR3 sequences, with more than 25% found just once. Input material: PBMCs or a T cell subset sorted from them (not recorded which). These receptor sequences come from an adult woman who had mild COVID-19 (a few samples of this study predate the infection). Cell type and time point are not known.

V usage is TRBV12-3 or TRBV12-4 and J usage is TRBJ1-2; no definite D call. Trimming took off 7 bases at V and 0 bases at J, with 6 bases between the two ends. This CDR3 has 12 residues. Here the CDR3 reads CASIEANYGYTF. CDR3 DNA: TGTGCCAGCATCGAGGCTAACTATGGCTACACCTTC.

This sequence joins TRBV29-1 and TRBJ2-5; D not certain. In germline, CDR1 is SQVTM, CDR2 ANQGSEA. Trimming took off 4 bases at V and 5 bases at J, with 8 bases between the two ends. The CDR3 is made up of 11 amino acids. The CDR3 protein is CSVGNSETQYF. Written as DNA, the CDR3 is TGCAGCGTTGGCAACAGTGAGACCCAGTACTTC.

This chain joins TRBV9 and TRBJ2-7, with D unresolved. Between the trimmed V and J ends, which lost 4 bases and 0 bases, there was a span of 11 bases. The CDR3 runs to 14 residues. CDR1 is SGDLS and CDR2 is YYNGEE in the germline V gene. DNA for the CDR3: TGTGCCAGCAGCTTTAAGCCATTCTCCTACGAGCAGTACTTC. Translation: CASSFKPFSYEQYF.

The chain links TRBV9 to TRBJ2-1; tentatively, D is TRBD1 (5 bases). CDR1 and CDR2 from the germline V gene are SGDLS and YYNGEE. The CDR3 has 13 amino acids. Trimming left V 3 bases short and J 7 bases short, with 11 bases between. The CDR3: CASSGTSSNEQFF. CDR3 coding DNA: TGTGCCAGCAGCGGGACAAGTTCTAATGAGCAGTTCTTC.

J is TRBJ2-3 and V is TRBV7-2; D is unresolved. This CDR3 region has 14 residues. Germline V CDR1 and CDR2: SGHTA, FQGNSA. V was cut by 3 bases and J by 4 bases, with 11 bases left in between. The CDR3 coding sequence is TGTGCCAGCAGCTTTCGATTCCTCGCAGATACGCAGTATTTT. Translating it yields CASSFRFLADTQYF.

This chain uses TRBV12-3 or TRBV12-4 with TRBJ1-2; the match to TRBD1 covers 11 bases. The J segment lost 8 bases and the V segment lost 5 bases, leaving 7 bases of the junction unmatched. CDR3 length: 14 residues. CDR3 in DNA: TGTGCCAGCAGTCTGGGACAGGGGGATCAGGGCTACACCTTC. Amino acids: CASSLGQGDQGYTF.

The rearrangement joins TRBV5-1 to TRBJ1-1, with TRBD1 matching over 7 bases. Per the germline V gene, CDR1 is SGHRS and CDR2 is YFSETQ. The V and J ends lost 5 bases and 3 bases, in that order; junction bases with no gene match: 19. The CDR3 is made up of 18 amino acids. CDR3 sequence: CASRQYRGVSSEDTEAFF. The CDR3, as DNA: TGCGCCAGCAGGCAATACAGGGGTGTAAGCTCTGAGGACACTGAAGCTTTCTTT.

In this sample, this clonotype turned up a few times. J is TRBJ1-4 and V is TRBV7-2, with D possibly matching TRBD1 (6 bases). Germline assignment: CDR1 SGHTA and CDR2 FQGNSA. CDR3 size: 15 residues. Trimming removed 4 bases from V and 4 bases from J, with 13 bases in between. CDR3 sequence: CASSSQGTVNEKLFF. CDR3 DNA sequence: TGTGCCAGCAGCTCGCAGGGGACTGTTAATGAAAAACTGTTTTTT.

This chain uses TRBV24-1 with TRBJ2-7; D might be TRBD1 (5 bases). This CDR3 contains 13 residues. Germline V lookup: CDR1 KGHDR, CDR2 SFDVKD. Trimming left V 0 bases short and J 5 bases short, with 7 bases between. In nucleotides, the CDR3 is TGTGCCACCAGTGATTTGCAAGGGGACGAGCAGTACTTC. Translation gives CATSDLQGDEQYF.

In this sample, this clonotype turned up a few times. The genes are TRBV27 and TRBJ2-7; D uncertain. V gave up 3 bases and J gave up 2 bases, with 11 bases separating them. Germline lookup yields CDR1 MNHEY and CDR2 SMNVEV (reference sequence). The CDR3 has 14 residues. Here the CDR3 DNA reads TGTGCCAGCAGTTTGTTGGAAGGAACCTACGAGCAGTACTTC. It specifies CASSLLEGTYEQYF.

The chain uses TRBV12-3 or TRBV12-4 and TRBJ1-2; the D is unclear. The V end lost 3 bases, the J end lost 1 base, and 6 bases lay between the germline ends. The CDR3 loop spans 13 amino acids. The CDR3 is CASSLGSNYGYTF. The CDR3, as DNA: TGTGCCAGCAGTTTGGGCAGTAACTATGGCTACACCTTC.

The J gene is TRBJ1-2, the V gene TRBV6-5; TRBD1 matches at 8 bases. Germline trimming cut 0 bases from V and 8 bases from J; bases unmatched to any gene: 5. Per the germline V gene, CDR1 is MNHEY and CDR2 is SVGAGI. The CDR3 consists of 14 residues. DNA for the CDR3: TGTGCCAGCAGTTACTCGGACAGGGTATCGGGCTACACCTTC. Residues: CASSYSDRVSGYTF.

This clonotype has a handful of counts. The rearrangement uses TRBV7-8 and TRBJ2-3; 15 bases are a match to TRBD2. The CDR3 contains 15 residues. The trim removed 5 bases at V and 5 bases at J, leaving 2 bases unmatched. Germline CDR1 SGHVS, CDR2 FQNEAQ. CDR3 nucleotides: TGTGCCAGCAGCGAGGGACTAGCGGGAGGAGATACGCAGTATTTT. It codes for CASSEGLAGGDTQYF.

This chain links TRBV29-1 with TRBJ2-7, with TRBD2 as a possible D gene (5 bases). The CDR3 totals 14 residues. The V end was cut by 0 bases, the J end by 2 bases, with 11 bases between. Germline CDR1 and CDR2: SQVTM and ANQGSEA. In nucleotides, the CDR3 is TGCAGCGTTGAAGACGACGAGGGTCCCTACGAGCAGTACTTC. Protein product: CSVEDDEGPYEQYF.

The chain has TRBV9 and TRBJ1-4, with D unresolved. This CDR3 has 13 amino acids. Germline V CDR1 and CDR2: SGDLS, YYNGEE. The V gene lost 0 bases and the J gene lost 5 bases, with 5 bases spanning the gap. CDR3: CASSVEGNEKLFF. The CDR3 nucleotides are TGTGCCAGCAGCGTAGAAGGGAATGAAAAACTGTTTTTT.

This clonotype has just a few counts. The J gene is TRBJ2-1, the V gene TRBV4-3; D may be TRBD1 or TRBD2 (5 bases each). This CDR3 has 16 amino acids. Looked up from germline, CDR1 is LGHNA and CDR2 is YSLEER. The V and J ends lost 0 bases and 2 bases respectively, with 11 bases between them. CDR3: CASSQEGRVTYNEQFF. CDR3 nucleotide sequence: TGCGCCAGCAGCCAAGAGGGGCGGGTCACCTACAATGAGCAGTTCTTC.

The chain links TRBV5-1 to TRBJ1-1; weak D call: TRBD1 (5 bases). The germline gives CDR1 SGHRS, CDR2 YFSETQ. V lost 4 bases, J lost 1 base, and 17 bases lay in between. The CDR3 extends over 16 amino acids. The CDR3 sequence is CASSPWWQGSNTEAFF. The CDR3 nucleotides are TGCGCCAGCAGCCCGTGGTGGCAGGGTTCGAACACTGAAGCTTTCTTT.

This clonotype was observed a few times. The V gene is TRBV27, the J gene TRBJ2-6; D is ambiguous. This CDR3 spans 14 amino acids. V lost 2 bases, J lost 6 bases, and 8 bases lay in between. Germline CDR1 is MNHEY and CDR2 is SMNVEV (reference sequence). The DNA for the CDR3 is TGTGCCAGCAGTTTAGGCCTTAAGGCCAACGTCCTGACTTTC. This translates into CASSLGLKANVLTF.

This clonotype was observed a handful of times. The chain combines TRBV12-3 or TRBV12-4 with TRBJ2-6, with 7 bases identical to TRBD1. The CDR3 runs 14 residues. Losses at the gene ends were 5 bases for V and 4 bases for J; bases not matched to a gene: 2. Written as DNA, the CDR3 is TGTGCCAGCAGTACAGGGGTGGGGGCCAACGTCCTGACTTTC. This translates into CASSTGVGANVLTF.

This clonotype was seen many times. The CDR3 reads CASSEYAGGTQYF. CDR3 bases: TGTGCCAGCAGTGAATATGCGGGAGGGACGCAGTACTTC. The chain employs TRBV25-1 and TRBJ2-7; 9 bases agree with TRBD2. Germline V lookup: CDR1 MGHDK, CDR2 SYGVNS. Germline trimming cut 0 bases from V and 9 bases from J; bases unmatched to any gene: 3. The CDR3 totals 13 residues.

CDR3 DNA sequence: TGTGCCAGCAGCGTAGAGGGATATGGCTACACCTTC. It yields the protein CASSVEGYGYTF. V is TRBV9 and J is TRBJ1-2; D is ambiguous. The V gene's germline CDR1 is SGDLS and CDR2 YYNGEE. V dropped 0 bases and J dropped 5 bases, with 5 bases sitting between them. The CDR3 length is 12 residues. Drawing the rest from reference TRBV9 and TRBJ1-2, the complete variable domain is DSGVTQTPKHLITATGQRVTLRCSPRSGDLSVYWYQQSLDQGLQFLIQYYNGEERAKGNILERFSAQQFPDLHSELNLSSLELGDSALYFCASSVEGYGYTFGSGTRLTVV.

The chain employs TRBV7-8 and TRBJ2-7; D not certain. The CDR3 totals 15 residues. V shed 5 bases and J shed 4 bases, with 18 bases lying between them. Germline V gene data show CDR1 as SGHVS and CDR2 as FQNEAQ. The CDR3 region is CASSPRRLLFYEQYF. The CDR3 region has the DNA TGTGCCAGCAGCCCCAGACGGCTACTATTTTACGAGCAGTACTTC. Supplemented by reference TRBV7-8 and TRBJ2-7, the full variable domain reads GAGVSQSPRYKVAKRGQDVALRCDPISGHVSLFWYQQALGQGPEFLTYFQNEAQLDKSGLPSDRFFAERPEGSVSTLKIQRTQQEDSAVYLCASSPRRLLFYEQYFGPGTRLTVT.

This clonotype came up many times. The chain links TRBV12-3 or TRBV12-4 to TRBJ2-1; perhaps TRBD2 as D (6 bases). This CDR3 contains 15 residues. The germline V and J ends were trimmed by 6 bases and 3 bases, with 15 bases remaining between them. This chain's CDR3 is CASSLGRSGYNEQFF. The CDR3 DNA reads TGTGCCAGCAGCCTCGGGAGAAGCGGCTACAATGAGCAGTTCTTC.

This clonotype has more than one count but fewer than ten. The chain carries TRBV9 and TRBJ2-7, with D possibly being TRBD2 (6 bases). The length of the CDR3 is 16 residues. Trimming removed 4 bases at V and 1 base at J, with 18 bases between. Germline values: CDR1 SGDLS, CDR2 YYNGEE. The CDR3 protein is CASSLGSVAASYEQYF. The DNA of the CDR3 is TGTGCCAGCAGCCTTGGGTCGGTAGCGGCGTCCTACGAGCAGTACTTC.

This clonotype turned up a few times. V gene TRBV11-2 combines with J gene TRBJ1-5, with D maybe TRBD1 (5 bases). Trimming took off 1 base at V and 4 bases at J, with 8 bases between the two ends. This CDR3 spans 14 amino acids. CDR1 is SGHAT, CDR2 FQNNGV, per germline. CDR3 nucleotide sequence: TGTGCCAGCAGCTTAGGGACATCTAATCAGCCCCAGCATTTT. Protein product: CASSLGTSNQPQHF.

This chain links TRBV2 with TRBJ2-3; D is unclear. This CDR3 is 12 amino acids long. V shed 2 bases and J shed 4 bases, with 4 bases lying between them. Germline CDR1 SNHLY, CDR2 FYNNEI. The CDR3 reads CASSESSDTQYF. As DNA, the CDR3 is TGTGCCAGCAGTGAATCGTCAGATACGCAGTATTTT.

The V and J genes are TRBV7-6 and TRBJ1-1; 7 bases are a match to TRBD1. The CDR3 totals 18 residues. CDR1 is SGHVS and CDR2 is FNYEAQ in the germline V gene. J gave up 2 bases and V 2 bases, and 14 bases lay outside the gene matches. The CDR3 DNA follows: TGTGCCAGCAGCTTAAGCAGGGGGGTTTTAAAGACCAACACTGAAGCTTTCTTT. It is translated as CASSLSRGVLKTNTEAFF.

This clonotype was found a few times. CDR3 coding DNA: TGTGCCAGCAGAAGACAGGGCACCATGACCTACGAGCAGTACTTC. Protein product: CASRRQGTMTYEQYF. The chain carries TRBV27 and TRBJ2-7, with 7 bases aligning to TRBD1. The CDR3 contains 15 residues. V was clipped by 6 bases and J by 2 bases; unmatched bases: 10. Germline CDR1 MNHEY, CDR2 SMNVEV (reference sequence).

This clonotype was found a few times. The chain combines TRBV18 with TRBJ2-7; weak D call: TRBD1 (5 bases). In germline, CDR1 is KGHSH, CDR2 LQKENI. V was pared by 4 bases and J by 4 bases, with 11 bases between. This CDR3 is built from 13 residues. CDR3 bases: TGTGCCAGCTCACGGGAAGGGGAATACGAGCAGTACTTC. This gives the protein CASSREGEYEQYF. Full variable domain (rest looked up from reference TRBV18 and TRBJ2-7): NAGVMQNPRHLVRRRGQEARLRCSPMKGHSHVYWYRQLPEEGLKFMVYLQKENIIDESGMPKERFSAEFPKEGPSILRIQQVVRGDSAAYFCASSREGEYEQYFGPGTRLTVT.

This clonotype occurred a few times. The gene calls are TRBV29-1 and TRBJ2-1; D not certain. This CDR3 comprises 12 residues. Germline CDR1 SQVTM, CDR2 ANQGSEA. V was shortened by 8 bases and J by 8 bases, with 16 bases between the two germline ends. This CDR3 reads CSIASPWDEQFF. In DNA, the CDR3 is TGCAGCATTGCGTCCCCCTGGGATGAGCAGTTCTTC.

CDR3 in DNA: TGTGCCATCAGCTATCTAGCGGAAAATACGCAGTATTTT. Amino acids: CAISYLAENTQYF. The chain is built from TRBV10-3 and TRBJ2-3; 7 nucleotides agree with TRBD2. Trimming removed 6 bases from V and 7 bases from J; junction bases left unmatched: 7. The CDR3 is 13 amino acids. CDR1 is ENHRY and CDR2 is SYGVKD in the germline V gene.

DNA of the CDR3: TGTGCCACCAGTGATCCTCCGGGACAGGGATACGAGCAGTACTTC. Protein sequence: CATSDPPGQGYEQYF. This chain uses TRBV24-1 with TRBJ2-7; 9 positions match TRBD1. Trimming removed 3 bases from V and 4 bases from J; junction bases left unmatched: 6. Germline V gene data show CDR1 as KGHDR and CDR2 as SFDVKD. The CDR3 has 15 amino acids.